The 23 T cell receptor beta chains below were found in one sample sequenced in a study of control samples from healthy donors and cancer patients. TCRdb's table, derived via immunoSEQ multiplex PCR, lists solely in-frame clones and lacks some. The sample has 130,000 or so clones, roughly 90% seen once. The specimen was blood. The receptors stem from a man in his fifties in good health.

The V gene is TRBV25-1, the J gene TRBJ2-5, with D uncertain. Germline V CDR1 and CDR2: MGHDK, SYGVNS. With 6 bases removed from V and 2 bases from J, the gap between germline ends came to 13 bases. The CDR3 contains 14 residues. This CDR3 reads CASRKDQRQETQYF. The CDR3, as DNA: TGTGCCAGCAGAAAAGACCAGAGACAAGAGACCCAGTACTTC.

The chain employs TRBV7-6 and TRBJ2-3, with 9 bases matching TRBD2. In germline, CDR1 is SGHVS, CDR2 FNYEAQ. After removal of 1 base from V and 1 base from J, the junction contained 9 bases not matched to a gene. The length of the CDR3 is 18 residues. The CDR3 sequence: CASSLEARPSGGTDTQYF. As DNA, the CDR3 is TGTGCCAGCAGCTTAGAGGCTCGGCCTAGCGGGGGCACAGATACGCAGTATTTT.

The chain joins TRBV9 to TRBJ2-2; no definite D call. The CDR3 loop spans 16 amino acids. CDR1 is SGDLS and CDR2 is YYNGEE in the germline V gene. Trimming removed 4 bases from V and 3 bases from J, with 16 bases in between. CDR3 in DNA: TGTGCCAGCAGCCCCAACGGGCCTTTGGACACCGGGGAGCTGTTTTTT. Protein: CASSPNGPLDTGELFF.

The chain is built from TRBV12-3 or TRBV12-4 and TRBJ1-3, with a weak D call TRBD1 (5 bases). The CDR3 length is 13 residues. V gave up 1 base and J gave up 7 bases, with 8 bases separating them. The CDR3: CASSLGGTNTIYF. In DNA form, the CDR3 reads TGTGCCAGCAGTTTAGGGGGGACCAACACCATATATTTT.

A single count supports this clone. The J gene is TRBJ1-5, the V gene TRBV5-1; TRBD1 is a possible D gene (5 bases). The CDR3 runs to 15 residues. Germline values: CDR1 SGHRS, CDR2 YFSETQ. V dropped 1 base and J dropped 3 bases, with 11 bases sitting between them. The CDR3 is CASSLTGVDNQPQHF. The CDR3 DNA sequence: TGCGCCAGCAGCTTGACGGGGGTTGACAATCAGCCCCAGCATTTT.

The rearrangement links TRBV5-1 to TRBJ1-2, with TRBD1 as a possible D gene (5 bases). Germline V lookup: CDR1 SGHRS, CDR2 YFSETQ. Trimming stripped 2 bases from V and 4 bases from J, with 21 bases between. CDR3 size: 17 residues. The chain's CDR3 is CASSFNPTGGGSYGYTF. The CDR3 DNA sequence: TGCGCCAGCAGCTTTAACCCCACGGGTGGGGGGTCCTATGGCTACACCTTC.

V usage is TRBV28 and J usage is TRBJ1-2; D may be TRBD1 (5 bases). The germline gives CDR1 MDHEN, CDR2 SYDVKM. Trimming cost V 3 bases and J 2 bases, with 10 bases left between them. The CDR3 runs 14 residues. CDR3 coding DNA: TGTGCCAGCAGTTTCGCGCAGGGAAACTATGGCTACACCTTC. Translated: CASSFAQGNYGYTF.

This rearrangement joins TRBV5-1 to TRBJ2-1, with 8 bases identical to TRBD2. CDR3 size: 17 residues. V was pared by 5 bases and J by 5 bases, with 15 bases of the junction left unmatched. In germline, CDR1 is SGHRS, CDR2 YFSETQ. Here the CDR3 reads CASRSGGPLVFHNEQFF. The CDR3 DNA follows: TGCGCCAGCAGATCGGGGGGGCCTTTAGTTTTCCACAATGAGCAGTTCTTC.

This clone was recorded once. V is TRBV19 and J is TRBJ2-1; D tentatively fits TRBD1 or TRBD2 (5 bases each). V lost 5 bases and J lost 6, with 14 bases in between. Germline CDR1 LNHDA, CDR2 SQIVND (reference sequence). CDR3 length equals 14 residues. The CDR3 loop is CASSSGTPPNEQFF. CDR3 DNA: TGTGCCAGTAGTTCCGGGACCCCTCCCAATGAGCAGTTCTTC.

This sequence joins TRBV27 and TRBJ1-1, with D unclear. CDR1 and CDR2 (germline): MNHEY, SMNVEV (reference sequence). The ends were cut back, 2 bases at V and 0 bases at J, with 7 bases in the middle. The CDR3 has 14 residues. The CDR3 DNA is TGTGCCAGCAGTTTAGTAGCCTTGAACACTGAAGCTTTCTTT. Amino acids: CASSLVALNTEAFF.

This sequence joins TRBV7-8 and TRBJ2-5; D gene uncertain. The CDR3 runs 12 residues. From germline, CDR1 is SGHVS and CDR2 FQNEAQ. The V end lost 5 bases, the J end lost 6 bases, and 10 bases lay between the germline ends. CDR3 DNA: TGTGCCAGCAGCCAGCCGCAAAAGACCCAGTACTTC. Translated, it gives CASSQPQKTQYF.

The V call is TRBV3-1 (or the pseudogene TRBV3-2), the J call TRBJ1-3; TRBD1 aligns across 9 bases. From germline, CDR1 is LGHDT and CDR2 YNNKEL (reference sequence). J was trimmed by 1 base and V by 4 bases; bases with no gene match: 5. This CDR3 region has 16 residues. CDR3 coding DNA: TGTGCCAGCAGCCGCCGGGACAGGGCTTCTGGAAACACCATATATTTT. Protein sequence: CASSRRDRASGNTIYF.

The rearrangement uses TRBV4-2 and TRBJ2-6; 9 nucleotides agree with TRBD1. Germline lookup yields CDR1 LGHNA and CDR2 YNFKEQ. V dropped 2 bases and J dropped 2; count of bases not matched to a gene: 13. This CDR3 is built from 20 residues. The CDR3 DNA follows: TGTGCCAGCAGCCAAAAGAGGCCAACCGGGACAGGGACTGGGGCCAACGTCCTGACTTTC. Protein product: CASSQKRPTGTGTGANVLTF.

This clone occurred a few times. The chain links TRBV11-1 to TRBJ2-7; 10 bases line up with TRBD1. Germline values: CDR1 SGHAT, CDR2 FQDESV (reference sequence). Trimming cost V 1 base and J 3 bases; bases outside gene matches: 3. The CDR3 sequence is 15 residues long. CDR3 residues: CASSLERTGGYEQYF. CDR3 coding DNA: TGTGCCAGCAGCTTAGAACGGACAGGGGGCTACGAGCAGTACTTC.

The chain has TRBV14 and TRBJ2-5; D gene unclear. Germline loops: CDR1 SGHDN, CDR2 FVKESK. Trimming cost V 1 base and J 4 bases, with 19 bases left between them. CDR3 length: 17 residues. The CDR3 region is CASSQVEGFRGLETQYF. As DNA, the CDR3 is TGTGCCAGCAGCCAAGTTGAAGGATTCCGCGGATTAGAGACCCAGTACTTC.

This rearrangement joins TRBV9 to TRBJ1-5, with TRBD1 identical over 7 bases. The CDR3 contains 14 residues. V lost 3 bases to trimming and J lost 2 bases; unmatched junction nucleotides: 2. Germline V gene data show CDR1 as SGDLS and CDR2 as YYNGEE. CDR3 sequence: CASSAGTGNQPQHF. CDR3 nucleotide sequence: TGTGCCAGCAGCGCTGGGACAGGCAATCAGCCCCAGCATTTT.

CDR3: CASTLFSGGAPGELFF. The CDR3 DNA sequence: TGCGCCAGCACCCTTTTTAGCGGGGGGGCCCCCGGGGAGCTGTTTTTT. The chain links TRBV10-2 to TRBJ2-2; 11 bases align to TRBD2. V dropped 7 bases and J dropped 6; count of bases not matched to a gene: 10. The length of the CDR3 is 16 residues. CDR1 is WSHSY and CDR2 is SAAADI in the germline V gene.

J is TRBJ2-7 and V is TRBV2, with 7 bases that match TRBD1. The CDR3 covers 11 residues. Germline V gene lookup returns CDR1 SNHLY and CDR2 FYNNEI. Trimming took 6 bases from V and 6 from J; bases not matched to a gene: 2. DNA for the CDR3: TGTGCCAGCAGAAGACAGGGCGAGCAGTACTTC. It specifies CASRRQGEQYF.

V gene TRBV5-1 combines with J gene TRBJ1-2, with D possibly matching TRBD1 (5 bases). The germline gives CDR1 SGHRS, CDR2 YFSETQ. This CDR3 contains 14 residues. Trimming cost V 1 base and J 1 base, with 8 bases left between them. The CDR3 DNA follows: TGCGCCAGCAGCTTGAGGGACGGTAACTATGGCTACACCTTC. Translating it yields CASSLRDGNYGYTF.

The gene calls are TRBV7-9 and TRBJ1-2; D might be TRBD1 (6 bases). V lost 0 bases, J lost 8 bases, and 10 bases lay in between. The CDR3 length is 13 residues. Per the germline V gene, CDR1 is SEHNR and CDR2 is FQNEAQ (reference sequence). CDR3 nucleotide sequence: TGTGCCAGCAGCTTAGCGGGGGGGCAAGGCTACACCTTC. Its protein is CASSLAGGQGYTF.

V is TRBV5-8 and J is TRBJ2-7; no firm D call. Germline V CDR1 and CDR2: SGHTS, YDEGEE. The CDR3 consists of 12 residues. Trimming left V 4 bases short and J 3 bases short, with 8 bases between. The CDR3 coding sequence is TGTGCCAGCAGCATCCAGCGCTACGAGCAGTACTTC. It yields the protein CASSIQRYEQYF.

The table lists this clone with a few counts. The chain recombines TRBV27 with TRBJ1-2; tentative D call: TRBD1 (5 bases). V was trimmed by 4 bases and J by 0 bases, leaving 15 bases between them. Germline V gives CDR1 MNHEY, CDR2 SMNVEV (reference sequence). CDR3 length: 16 amino acids. The CDR3 here is CASSSLLGVANYGYTF. The CDR3 DNA is TGTGCCAGCAGTTCGCTCTTGGGGGTAGCTAACTATGGCTACACCTTC.

This rearrangement joins TRBV10-3 to TRBJ2-7; the match to TRBD2 covers 14 bases. The CDR3 has 18 amino acids. CDR1 is ENHRY and CDR2 is SYGVKD in the germline V gene. J gave up 3 bases and V 7 bases, and 14 bases lay outside the gene matches. CDR3 nucleotide sequence: TGTGCCATCAACCCGGGCGGGACTAGCGGGAGAATTTTCTACGAGCAGTACTTC. This translates into CAINPGGTSGRIFYEQYF.